The entry below describes one T cell receptor (beta chain). Its antigen remains unidentified. PCR used 60 Vbeta primers and 13 Jbeta primers. Only in-frame clones appear in the TCRdb table, and some are missing; sequencing was by immunoSEQ multiplex PCR. The data contain more than 110,000 clones, under 80% of them singletons. The sample is drawn from a study of cytomegalovirus exposure and HLA in healthy donors. This CDR3 is 16 amino acids long. Trimming shortened V by 10 bases and J by 0 bases, and 19 bases separated the two germline ends. Germline CDR1 is ENHRY and CDR2 is SYGVKD. General study findings and limits: Per a later analysis, 16,951 TCR beta sequences showed association with HLA alleles at 0.05 false discovery rate. Accurate prediction of HLA-A and HLA-B alleles (for most subjects) was reportedly achieved from TCR beta sequences.

The donors comprised healthy bone marrow donors. Sequencing was carried out using PBMCs. V usage is TRBV10-3 and J usage is TRBJ1-3; D call uncertain. This TCR came from a male donor in good health and CMV-seronegative. The CDR3 spells CATTGERPSSGNTIYF. In nucleotides, the CDR3 is TGTGCCACCACCGGGGAGCGCCCGAGCTCTGGAAACACCATATATTTT.